These 2 T cell receptor beta chains originate from one sample sequenced in a study of molecular identifiers for immune sequencing clone quantification (dated by TCRdb to 2016 to 2018). The library was made by PCR. Sequencing instrument: Illumina HiSeq 4000. The raw public data were reprocessed by TCRdb itself: fastp quality trimming at Q25, MiXCR clonotype calling, in-frame beta chains only. Under each unique CDR3 protein, matching rows form one entry showing the most common genes and DNA. The sample contains 75,000 to 100,000 distinct CDR3 sequences, over 15% of them found a single time. The ten largest account for 0.7% to 0.95% of the sample. Sequenced: naive CD8+ T cells from blood, with Jurkat cell RNA spiked in. In light of the paper, this sample's cell subset or site label describes: FACS-sorted CD8+CD4-CCR7+CD45RA+ naive T cells. Receptors were obtained from a human donor in good health. Some libraries in this study had Jurkat cell RNA spiked in.

In its sample, this clonotype was seen many times. The chain couples TRBV4-2 to TRBJ2-7; D may be TRBD1 or TRBD2 (6 bases each). The germline V gene encodes CDR1 LGHNA and CDR2 YNFKEQ. The ends were cut back, 0 bases at V and 6 bases at J, with 15 bases in the middle. The CDR3 runs to 15 residues. The CDR3 bases are TGTGCCAGCAGCCAAGATCCGGGGGCTCCCAGCGAGCAGTACTTC. Translating it yields CASSQDPGAPSEQYF.

This clonotype came up many times. This chain uses TRBV11-2 with TRBJ2-3; D not certain. The germline CDR1 and CDR2 sequences are SGHAT and FQNNGV. V dropped 6 bases and J dropped 2 bases, with 21 bases sitting between them. This CDR3 is built from 17 residues. The DNA for the CDR3 is TGTGCCAGCAGTCCCACCGAGACTCAGACAAACACAGATACGCAGTATTTT. Translation gives CASSPTETQTNTDTQYF.